This TCR beta chain came from a study of monozygotic twins with inflammatory bowel disease. Study-level findings and limits: No difference in repertoire similarity was seen between concordant and discordant twins, possibly because power was limited. IBD-affected twins scored below their healthy co-twins in TCRbeta diversity (inverse Simpson). Researchers report that IBD patients shared fewer clonotypes with others than healthy twins, especially amid disease activity.

Remarks on this clonotype: Its antigen is undetermined.

The CDR3 spans 17 residues. UMIs with a 6-nucleotide sample barcode were added by template switching. Reprocessing the 5' RACE reads, TCRdb reports a single entry for every CDR3 protein and omits DNA. The table lists about 300,000 distinct CDR3 sequences, with less than 6.5% in the top ten. The clonotype originates from a human donor with ulcerative colitis or Crohn's disease, or a healthy co-twin of an affected twin (not recorded which). Sequencing was performed on blood. V gene TRBV12-3 or TRBV12-4 combines with J gene TRBJ1-4; absent DNA, TCRdb's TRBD1 call cannot be checked. CDR3 loop: CASSGARRGLINEKLFF.